A single sample is the source of the 24 T cell receptor beta chains below, sequenced in a study of T cell repertoires in cytomegalovirus infection. These receptors have no known antigen. One entry per CDR3 protein results from TCRdb running MiXCR on the reads. The table shows about 69,000 distinct CDR3 sequences, with more than 25% occurring only once. The sample consisted of CD8+ T cells from cultured PBMCs, taken from culture after CMV antigen stimulation. The origin of the receptors is a human donor in good health (CMV status not recorded). Some clones in this sample may be carry-over from other donors' samples.

This chain links TRBV27 with TRBJ2-5; D unresolved. Deletions cut 5 bases from V and 5 bases from J, with 15 bases between. This CDR3 contains 14 residues. The germline gives CDR1 MNHEY, CDR2 SMNVEV (reference sequence). The DNA for the CDR3 is TGTGCCAGCAGTCCCAAAGTGGGTGGGGAGACCCAGTACTTC. Translating it yields CASSPKVGGETQYF.

In its sample, this clonotype was seen a few times. The J gene is TRBJ1-2, the V gene TRBV7-9; 8 nucleotides align to TRBD1. Germline V gene data show CDR1 as SEHNR and CDR2 as FQNEAQ (reference sequence). V gave up 4 bases and J gave up 3 bases; unmatched junction bases: 4. This CDR3 contains 14 residues. CDR3 nucleotide sequence: TGTGCCAGCAGCTACCACAGGGGGGACTATGGCTACACCTTC. Translating it yields CASSYHRGDYGYTF.

V gene TRBV6-1 combines with J gene TRBJ1-5; D might be TRBD1 (5 bases). The CDR3 loop spans 14 amino acids. Trimming cost V 8 bases and J 4 bases, with 15 bases left between them. CDR1 and CDR2 from the germline V gene are MNHNS and SASEGT. Here the CDR3 reads CASGGRGGNQPQHF. CDR3 nucleotides: TGTGCCAGCGGGGGGAGGGGCGGGAATCAGCCCCAGCATTTT.

This clonotype was seen only a few times. The chain recombines TRBV5-8 with TRBJ2-7; unclear D gene. Germline V gene data show CDR1 as SGHTS and CDR2 as YDEGEE. The CDR3 consists of 14 residues. V was pared by 2 bases and J by 0 bases, with 9 bases between. CDR3 residues: CASSFRRSSYEQYF. DNA of the CDR3: TGTGCCAGCAGCTTCAGAAGGAGCTCCTACGAGCAGTACTTC.

The V and J genes are TRBV7-8 and TRBJ2-2, with D perhaps matching TRBD1 (6 bases). The CDR3 has 15 residues. V lost 2 bases to trimming and J lost 2 bases, with 9 bases between them. CDR1 and CDR2 (germline): SGHVS, FQNEAQ. CDR3 region: CASSLRDTNTGELFF. DNA of the CDR3: TGTGCCAGCAGCTTAAGGGACACAAACACCGGGGAGCTGTTTTTT.

The chain uses TRBV6-5 and TRBJ2-1; TRBD1 matches at 8 bases. CDR3 size: 15 residues. Germline assignment: CDR1 MNHEY and CDR2 SVGAGI. Trimming cost V 6 bases and J 4 bases; bases outside gene matches: 8. CDR3 loop: CASRVTGVGYNEQFF. DNA for the CDR3: TGTGCCAGCAGGGTGACAGGGGTCGGGTACAATGAGCAGTTCTTC.

This clonotype was detected only a few times. The V call is TRBV25-1, the J call TRBJ2-2, with D perhaps TRBD1 (6 bases). Germline CDR1 and CDR2: MGHDK and SYGVNS. Trimming removed 10 bases at V and 0 bases at J, with 18 bases between. The CDR3 totals 16 residues. The CDR3 loop is CATSLAWTANTGELFF. DNA for the CDR3: TGTGCCACCTCCTTGGCATGGACAGCGAACACCGGGGAGCTGTTTTTT. Complete variable domain (other parts from reference TRBV25-1 and TRBJ2-2): EADIYQTPRYLVIGTGKKITLECSQTMGHDKMYWYQQDPGMELHLIHYSYGVNSTEKGDLSSESTVSRIRTEHFPLTLESARPSHTSQYLCATSLAWTANTGELFFGEGSRLTVL.

The chain uses TRBV6-2 or TRBV6-3 and TRBJ2-3, with D maybe TRBD1 (5 bases). Germline V gene sequence: CDR1 MNHEY, CDR2 SVGEGT. This CDR3 region has 15 residues. Trimming stripped 4 bases from V and 0 bases from J, with 11 bases between. CDR3 nucleotide sequence: TGTGCCAGCAGTTCACGACAGCTTAGCACAGATACGCAGTATTTT. It specifies CASSSRQLSTDTQYF.

This clonotype was seen more than once but under ten times. The chain uses TRBV19 and TRBJ1-1; 9 bases align to TRBD1. J was trimmed by 0 bases and V by 7 bases; bases with no gene match: 6. The CDR3 spans 15 residues. Germline CDR1 is LNHDA and CDR2 is SQIVND (reference sequence). The CDR3 sequence: CASNPGQGLNTEAFF. The CDR3 region has the DNA TGTGCCAGTAACCCCGGACAGGGGTTGAACACTGAAGCTTTCTTT.

This clonotype has a count of ten or more. This sequence joins TRBV12-3 or TRBV12-4 and TRBJ2-7, with 7 nucleotides matching TRBD2. The J segment lost 2 bases and the V segment lost 4 bases, leaving 5 bases of the junction unmatched. CDR3 length: 14 residues. The CDR3 is CASSSGGGTYEQYF. CDR3 sequence (DNA): TGTGCCAGCAGTTCGGGCGGGGGAACCTACGAGCAGTACTTC.

This clonotype was seen once. The CDR3 DNA follows: TGCAGCGCCTTACTTACTGAAGCTTTCTTT. Protein product: CSALLTEAFF. J is TRBJ1-1 and V is TRBV29-1; D uncertain. Trimming removed 7 bases from V and 5 bases from J, with 8 bases in between. The CDR3 runs 10 residues. Germline loops: CDR1 SQVTM, CDR2 ANQGSEA.

The rearrangement uses TRBV20-1 and TRBJ2-7; TRBD1 aligns across 8 bases. Germline V gene data show CDR1 as DFQATT and CDR2 as SNEGSKA (reference sequence). There are 15 residues in the CDR3. The J segment lost 2 bases and the V segment lost 6 bases, leaving 12 bases of the junction unmatched. CDR3 amino acids: CSAHPPGQGTYEQYF. As DNA, the CDR3 is TGCAGTGCCCATCCCCCCGGACAGGGTACCTACGAGCAGTACTTC.

This clonotype was counted at least ten times. This chain connects TRBV7-9 to TRBJ1-3, with D tentatively TRBD1 (5 bases). This CDR3 has 16 residues. In germline, CDR1 is SEHNR, CDR2 FQNEAQ (reference sequence). The germline V and J ends were trimmed by 2 bases and 0 bases, with 11 bases remaining between them. The CDR3 sequence is CASSLKGPYSGNTIYF. CDR3 coding DNA: TGTGCCAGCAGCTTAAAGGGACCCTACTCTGGAAACACCATATATTTT.

This clonotype was seen a few times. The chain joins TRBV30 to TRBJ1-1, with 9 bases identical to TRBD1. J gave up 1 base and V 2 bases, and 5 bases lay outside the gene matches. The CDR3 consists of 15 residues. Germline CDR1 reads GTSNPN; CDR2 reads SVGIG (reference sequence). In nucleotides, the CDR3 is TGTGCCTGGAGTTTTGGGACAGGGAAGAACACTGAAGCTTTCTTT. As protein: CAWSFGTGKNTEAFF.

V and J are TRBV9 and TRBJ1-2, with TRBD1 matching 7 bases. The CDR3 is 15 residues long. The V and J ends lost 1 base and 4 bases, in that order; junction bases with no gene match: 7. Per the germline V gene, CDR1 is SGDLS and CDR2 is YYNGEE. The CDR3 nucleotides read TGTGCCAGCAGCGTAACAGGGGACGGGTTCTATGGCTACACCTTC. Protein product: CASSVTGDGFYGYTF.

The genes are TRBV2 and TRBJ2-7; the match to TRBD1 covers 8 bases. The CDR3 length is 14 residues. CDR1 is SNHLY, CDR2 FYNNEI, per germline. V gave up 8 bases and J gave up 3 bases; unmatched junction bases: 9. The CDR3 DNA reads as TGTGCCAGCCGATGGACAGGGAGCGTCTACGAGCAGTACTTC. This sequence encodes CASRWTGSVYEQYF.

In its sample, this clonotype was seen a few times. The chain is built from TRBV12-5 and TRBJ1-2; D unresolved. Looked up from germline, CDR1 is LGHNT and CDR2 is FRNRAP. V dropped 3 bases and J dropped 2 bases, with 22 bases sitting between them. The CDR3 spans 18 residues. The CDR3 DNA sequence: TGTGCTAGTGGTTTAAATTCACTAGGACTGAGACCCAACTATGGCTACACCTTC. Translated: CASGLNSLGLRPNYGYTF. The complete variable domain, with remaining parts taken from reference TRBV12-5 and TRBJ1-2, reads DARVTQTPRHKVTEMGQEVTMRCQPILGHNTVFWYRQTMMQGLELLAYFRNRAPLDDSGMPKDRFSAEMPDATLATLKIQPSEPRDSAVYFCASGLNSLGLRPNYGYTFGSGTRLTVV.

This chain links TRBV6-1 with TRBJ2-1, with a tentative D call TRBD2 (6 bases). In germline, CDR1 is MNHNS, CDR2 SASEGT. V was clipped by 6 bases and J by 0 bases, with 12 bases between them. The CDR3 length is 15 residues. Written as DNA, the CDR3 is TGTGCCAGCAGGCCCGGGAGCAGCTCCTACAATGAGCAGTTCTTC. Protein: CASRPGSSSYNEQFF.

V usage is TRBV20-1 and J usage is TRBJ2-7, with 10 bases aligning to TRBD2. The CDR3 spans 18 residues. Germline CDR1 DFQATT, CDR2 SNEGSKA (reference sequence). The V gene end was trimmed by 1 base and the J gene end by 5 bases; junction bases not matched to a gene: 17. The CDR3 DNA reads as TGCAGTGCTAGAGCGGGTGAGTTCGGACTAGCGGTAACGAACGAGCAGTACTTC. Protein sequence: CSARAGEFGLAVTNEQYF.

This clonotype was detected a few times. The rearrangement links TRBV19 to TRBJ2-5; a possible D gene is TRBD2 (5 bases). Germline-derived CDR1 and CDR2 are LNHDA and SQIVND (reference sequence). The V gene lost 3 bases and the J gene lost 0 bases, with 5 bases spanning the gap. The CDR3 length is 13 residues. Here the CDR3 DNA reads TGTGCCAGTAGTATGAGGGACCAAGAGACCCAGTACTTC. Amino acid sequence: CASSMRDQETQYF. Full variable domain (rest looked up from reference TRBV19 and TRBJ2-5): DGGITQSPKYLFRKEGQNVTLSCEQNLNHDAMYWYRQDPGQGLRLIYYSQIVNDFQKGDIAEGYSVSREKKESFPLTVTSAQKNPTAFYLCASSMRDQETQYFGPGTRLLVL.

This clonotype was detected a few times. The chain couples TRBV6-2 or TRBV6-3 to TRBJ1-5; D remains unclear. The CDR3 has 15 residues. CDR1 and CDR2 from the germline V gene are MNHEY and SVGEGT. V was clipped by 8 bases and J by 0 bases, with 14 bases between them. The chain's CDR3 is CASRRGGSSNQPQHF. CDR3 bases: TGTGCCAGCCGACGGGGAGGGAGTAGCAATCAGCCCCAGCATTTT.

V is TRBV6-2 or TRBV6-3 and J is TRBJ1-5, with 8 bases that match TRBD1. V shed 5 bases and J 2 bases; nucleotides not matched to a gene: 20. Germline values: CDR1 MNHEY, CDR2 SVGEGT. The CDR3 is made up of 20 amino acids. The chain's CDR3 is CASSGGQGTKLRGGNQPQHF. CDR3 DNA: TGTGCCAGCAGTGGCGGACAGGGAACCAAATTACGTGGTGGCAATCAGCCCCAGCATTTT.

In this sample, this clonotype turned up a few times. This chain joins TRBV12-3 or TRBV12-4 and TRBJ2-5; perhaps TRBD1 as D (5 bases). The CDR3 is 13 amino acids. V was shortened by 5 bases and J by 5 bases, with 12 bases between the two germline ends. CDR3 in amino acids: CASSLTALETQYF. In DNA form, the CDR3 reads TGTGCCAGCAGTCTGACAGCTCTGGAGACCCAGTACTTC.

This clonotype was picked up many times. The J gene is TRBJ1-6, the V gene TRBV6-1; possibly TRBD1 for D (5 bases). Germline CDR1 MNHNS, CDR2 SASEGT. This CDR3 region has 17 residues. The V gene lost 4 bases and the J gene lost 7 bases, with 20 bases spanning the gap. The CDR3 nucleotides are TGTGCCAGCAGTGGGGGACTTCTCATCCTGGAAAATTCACCCCTCCACTTT. Encoded protein: CASSGGLLILENSPLHF.